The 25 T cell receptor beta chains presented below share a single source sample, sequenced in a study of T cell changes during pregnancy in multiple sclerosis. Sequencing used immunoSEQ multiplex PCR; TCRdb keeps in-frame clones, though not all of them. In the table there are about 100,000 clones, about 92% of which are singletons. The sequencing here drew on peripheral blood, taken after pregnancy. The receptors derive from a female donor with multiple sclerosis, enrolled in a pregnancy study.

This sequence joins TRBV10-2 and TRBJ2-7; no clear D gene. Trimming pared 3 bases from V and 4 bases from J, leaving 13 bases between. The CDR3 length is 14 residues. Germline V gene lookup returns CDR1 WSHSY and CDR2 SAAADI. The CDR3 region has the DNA TGCGCCAGCAGTGAAGAGCGACCGAAATACGAGCAGTACTTC. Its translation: CASSEERPKYEQYF.

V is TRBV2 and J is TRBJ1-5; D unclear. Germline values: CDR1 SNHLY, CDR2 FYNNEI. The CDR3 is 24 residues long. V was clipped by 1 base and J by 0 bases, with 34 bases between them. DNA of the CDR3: TGTGCCAGCAGTGAAGGCCAGCGGGAGGGCCGTTTTGTCCCCGACCCTTATAGCAATCAGCCCCAGCATTTT. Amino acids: CASSEGQREGRFVPDPYSNQPQHF.

This CDR3 reads CSERLGGETQYF. In nucleotides, the CDR3 is TGCAGCGAGCGATTAGGGGGAGAGACCCAGTACTTC. J is TRBJ2-5 and V is TRBV29-1, with a possible D match to TRBD1 (6 bases). Germline CDR1 SQVTM, CDR2 ANQGSEA. The CDR3 sequence is 12 residues long. V lost 7 bases and J lost 4, with 13 bases in between.

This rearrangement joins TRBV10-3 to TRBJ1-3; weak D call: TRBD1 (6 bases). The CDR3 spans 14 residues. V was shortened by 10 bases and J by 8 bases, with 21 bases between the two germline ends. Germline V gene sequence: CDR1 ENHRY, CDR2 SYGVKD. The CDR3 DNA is TGTGCCACCCGAGGAACAGGGAGTACGGACACCATATATTTT. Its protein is CATRGTGSTDTIYF.

In nucleotides, the CDR3 is TGTGCCAGCAGCCCAGGTGGAGGCCCGAACACTGAAGCTTTCTTT. Its translation: CASSPGGGPNTEAFF. The chain employs TRBV14 and TRBJ1-1; D remains ambiguous. Trimming pared 4 bases from V and 1 base from J, leaving 13 bases between. The germline V gene has CDR1 SGHDN and CDR2 FVKESK. The CDR3 is made up of 15 amino acids.

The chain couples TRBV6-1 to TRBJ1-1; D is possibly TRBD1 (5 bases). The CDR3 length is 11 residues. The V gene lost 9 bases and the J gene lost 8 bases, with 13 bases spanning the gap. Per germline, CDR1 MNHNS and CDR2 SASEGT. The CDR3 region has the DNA TGTGCCAGTTGGACACTTCCGGAAGCTTTCTTT. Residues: CASWTLPEAFF.

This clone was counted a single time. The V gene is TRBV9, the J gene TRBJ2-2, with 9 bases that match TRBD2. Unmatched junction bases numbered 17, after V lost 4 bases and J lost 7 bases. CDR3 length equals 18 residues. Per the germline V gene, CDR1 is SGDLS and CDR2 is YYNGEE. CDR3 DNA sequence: TGTGCCAGCAGCCCCACACCACTTCTAGCGGGAAGTGGCGGGGAGCTGTTTTTT. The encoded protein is CASSPTPLLAGSGGELFF.

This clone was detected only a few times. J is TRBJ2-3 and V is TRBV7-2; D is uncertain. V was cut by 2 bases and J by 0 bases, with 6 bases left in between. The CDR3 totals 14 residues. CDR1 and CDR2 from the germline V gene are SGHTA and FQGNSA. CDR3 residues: CASSLFVSTDTQYF. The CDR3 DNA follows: TGTGCCAGCAGCTTATTCGTCAGCACAGATACGCAGTATTTT.

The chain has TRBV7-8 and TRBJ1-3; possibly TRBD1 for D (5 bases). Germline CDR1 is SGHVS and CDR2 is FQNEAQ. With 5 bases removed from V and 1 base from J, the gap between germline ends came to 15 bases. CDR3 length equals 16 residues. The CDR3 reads CASSTQARGSGNTIYF. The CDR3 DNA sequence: TGTGCCAGCAGCACACAGGCTAGGGGATCTGGAAACACCATATATTTT.

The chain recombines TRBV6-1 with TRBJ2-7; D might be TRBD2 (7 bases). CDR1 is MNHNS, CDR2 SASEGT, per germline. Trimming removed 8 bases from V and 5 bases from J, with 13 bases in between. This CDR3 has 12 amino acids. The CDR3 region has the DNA TGTGCCAGCGGGCAGGGGAGGGACGAGCAGTACTTC. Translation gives CASGQGRDEQYF.

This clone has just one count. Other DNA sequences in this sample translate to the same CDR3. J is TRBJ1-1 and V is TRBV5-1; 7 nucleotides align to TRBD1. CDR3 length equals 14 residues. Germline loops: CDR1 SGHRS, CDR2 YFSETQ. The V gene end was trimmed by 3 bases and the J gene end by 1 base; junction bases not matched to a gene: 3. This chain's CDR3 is CASSWGQRNTEAFF. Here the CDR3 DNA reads TGCGCCAGCAGCTGGGGACAGCGGAACACTGAAGCTTTCTTT.

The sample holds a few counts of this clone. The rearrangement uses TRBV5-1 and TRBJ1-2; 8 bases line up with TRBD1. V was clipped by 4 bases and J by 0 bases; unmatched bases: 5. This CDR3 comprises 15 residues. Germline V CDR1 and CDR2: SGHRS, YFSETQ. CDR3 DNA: TGCGCCAGCAGCAGAGGACAGGGCCCTAACTATGGCTACACCTTC. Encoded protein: CASSRGQGPNYGYTF.

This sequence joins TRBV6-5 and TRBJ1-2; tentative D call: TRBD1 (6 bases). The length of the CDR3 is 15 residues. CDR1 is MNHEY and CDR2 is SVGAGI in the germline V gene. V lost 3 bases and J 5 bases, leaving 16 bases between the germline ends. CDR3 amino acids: CASSYQLAGVYGYTF. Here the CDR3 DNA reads TGTGCCAGCAGTTATCAGTTGGCAGGGGTATATGGCTACACCTTC.

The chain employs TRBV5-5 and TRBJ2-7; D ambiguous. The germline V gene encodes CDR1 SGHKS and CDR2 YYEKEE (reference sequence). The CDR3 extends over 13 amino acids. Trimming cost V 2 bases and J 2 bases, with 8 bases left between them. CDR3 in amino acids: CASSFVEAYEQYF. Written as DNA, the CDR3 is TGTGCCAGCAGCTTTGTAGAAGCCTACGAGCAGTACTTC.

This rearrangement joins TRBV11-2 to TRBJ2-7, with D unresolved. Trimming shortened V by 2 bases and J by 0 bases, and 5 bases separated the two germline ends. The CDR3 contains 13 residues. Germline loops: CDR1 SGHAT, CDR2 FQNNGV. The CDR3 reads CASSLPSSYEQYF. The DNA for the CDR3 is TGTGCCAGCAGCTTACCGAGCTCCTACGAGCAGTACTTC.

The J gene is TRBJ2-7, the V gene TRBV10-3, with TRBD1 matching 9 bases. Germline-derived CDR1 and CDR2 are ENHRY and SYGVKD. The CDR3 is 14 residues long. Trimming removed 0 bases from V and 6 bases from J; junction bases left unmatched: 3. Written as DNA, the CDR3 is TGTGCCATCAGTGAGTCTTTGGACAGGGGCGAGCAGTACTTC. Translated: CAISESLDRGEQYF.

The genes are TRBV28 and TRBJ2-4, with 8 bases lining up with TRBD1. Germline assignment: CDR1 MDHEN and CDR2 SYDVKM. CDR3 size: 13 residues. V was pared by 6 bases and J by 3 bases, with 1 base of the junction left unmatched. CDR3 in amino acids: CASRGQDKNIQYF. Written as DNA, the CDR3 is TGTGCCAGCAGGGGACAGGACAAAAACATTCAGTACTTC.

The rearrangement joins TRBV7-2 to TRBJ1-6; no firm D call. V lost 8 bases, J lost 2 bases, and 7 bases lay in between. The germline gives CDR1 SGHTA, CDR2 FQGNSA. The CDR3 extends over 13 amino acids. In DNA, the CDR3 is TGTGCCAGCGGCGGGACCTATAATTCACCCCTCCACTTT. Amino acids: CASGGTYNSPLHF. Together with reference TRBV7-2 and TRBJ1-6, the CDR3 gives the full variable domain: GAGVSQSPSNKVTEKGKDVELRCDPISGHTALYWYRQSLGQGLEFLIYFQGNSAPDKSGLPSDRFSAERTGGSVSTLTIQRTQQEDSAVYLCASGGTYNSPLHFGNGTRLTVT.

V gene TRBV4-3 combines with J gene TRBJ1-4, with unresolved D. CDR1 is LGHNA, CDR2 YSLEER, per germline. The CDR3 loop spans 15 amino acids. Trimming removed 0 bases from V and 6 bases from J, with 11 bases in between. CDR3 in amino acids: CASSQDREEDEKLFF. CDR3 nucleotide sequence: TGCGCCAGCAGCCAAGATCGGGAAGAGGATGAAAAACTGTTTTTT.

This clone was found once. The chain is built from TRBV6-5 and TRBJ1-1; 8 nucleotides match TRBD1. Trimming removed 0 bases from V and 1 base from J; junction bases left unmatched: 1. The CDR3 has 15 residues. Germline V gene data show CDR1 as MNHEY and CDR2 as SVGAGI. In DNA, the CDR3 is TGTGCCAGCAGTTACTCCGGGACAGGGAACACTGAAGCTTTCTTT. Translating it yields CASSYSGTGNTEAFF.

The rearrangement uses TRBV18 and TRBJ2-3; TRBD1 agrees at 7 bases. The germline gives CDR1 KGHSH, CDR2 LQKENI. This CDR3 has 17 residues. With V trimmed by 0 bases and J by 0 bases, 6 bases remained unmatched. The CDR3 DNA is TGTGCCAGCTCACCACCTCGGACAGGTTCTAGCACAGATACGCAGTATTTT. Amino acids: CASSPPRTGSSTDTQYF.

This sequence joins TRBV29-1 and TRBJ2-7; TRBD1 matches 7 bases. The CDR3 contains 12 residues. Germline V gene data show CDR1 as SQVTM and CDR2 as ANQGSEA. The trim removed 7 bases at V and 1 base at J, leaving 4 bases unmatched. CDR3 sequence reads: CSGRDRSYEQYF. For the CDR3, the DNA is TGCAGCGGTCGGGACAGATCCTACGAGCAGTACTTC.

The CDR3, as DNA: TGCGCCAGCAGCCAACGGCCACTGGCAGGGGCCGGGGAAGCTTTCTTT. Amino acid sequence: CASSQRPLAGAGEAFF. This chain joins TRBV4-1 and TRBJ1-1; a weak D match, TRBD1 (6 bases). The CDR3 consists of 16 residues. Germline CDR1 and CDR2: MGHRA and YSYEKL. V was clipped by 2 bases and J by 8 bases, with 21 bases between them.

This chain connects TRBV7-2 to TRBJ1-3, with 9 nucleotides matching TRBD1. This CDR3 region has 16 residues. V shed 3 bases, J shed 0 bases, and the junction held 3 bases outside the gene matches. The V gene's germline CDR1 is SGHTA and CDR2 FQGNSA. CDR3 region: CASSFGTGFSGNTIYF. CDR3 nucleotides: TGTGCCAGCAGCTTCGGGACAGGGTTCTCTGGAAACACCATATATTTT.

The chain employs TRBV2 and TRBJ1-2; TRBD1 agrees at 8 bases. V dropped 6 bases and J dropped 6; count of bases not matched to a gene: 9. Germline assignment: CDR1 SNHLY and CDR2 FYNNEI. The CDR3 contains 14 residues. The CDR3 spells CASRGAGGGDGYTF. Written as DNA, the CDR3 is TGTGCCAGCAGGGGGGCAGGGGGCGGGGATGGCTACACCTTC. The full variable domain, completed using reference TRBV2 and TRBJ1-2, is EPEVTQTPSHQVTQMGQEVILRCVPISNHLYFYWYRQILGQKVEFLVSFYNNEISEKSEIFDDQFSVERPDGSNFTLKIRSTKLEDSAMYFCASRGAGGGDGYTFGSGTRLTVV.